The 6 T cell receptor beta chains below were found in one sample sequenced in a study of blood T cell repertoires in COVID-19. Assay used: immunoSEQ multiplex PCR; TCRdb lists only in-frame clones, some missing. The table includes approximately 110,000 clones, roughly 85% detected once. Sequencing was carried out using peripheral blood. These receptors all come from a man aged 35 to 55 with acute or convalescent COVID-19.

This clone has only a few counts. The chain recombines TRBV20-1 with TRBJ2-3; perhaps TRBD1 as D (6 bases). Germline V gene data show CDR1 as DFQATT and CDR2 as SNEGSKA (reference sequence). With 3 bases removed from V and 0 bases from J, the gap between germline ends came to 19 bases. There are 17 residues in the CDR3. Here the CDR3 DNA reads TGCAGTGCTAGTGATGTCTCGGCAGGGGCTAGCACAGATACGCAGTATTTT. The encoded protein is CSASDVSAGASTDTQYF.

The chain carries TRBV5-8 and TRBJ2-1; tentative D call: TRBD2 (6 bases). This CDR3 is 15 amino acids long. Germline V gene sequence: CDR1 SGHTS, CDR2 YDEGEE. With 4 bases removed from V and 7 bases from J, the gap between germline ends came to 18 bases. DNA of the CDR3: TGTGCCAGCAGCCTATTAGCGGTTATGTGGAATGAGCAGTTCTTC. As protein: CASSLLAVMWNEQFF.

The rearrangement links TRBV5-4 to TRBJ2-1; 11 nucleotides align to TRBD1. This CDR3 comprises 16 residues. J lost 7 bases, V lost 2 bases, and 8 bases had no gene match. CDR1 is SGHNT and CDR2 is YYREEE in the germline V gene (reference sequence). CDR3 protein: CASSFPRTGGANEQFF. CDR3 nucleotides: TGTGCCAGCAGCTTCCCCCGGACAGGGGGCGCTAATGAGCAGTTCTTC.

The chain joins TRBV11-2 to TRBJ1-5, with TRBD1 as a possible D gene (5 bases). In germline, CDR1 is SGHAT, CDR2 FQNNGV. Deletions cut 2 bases from V and 2 bases from J, with 10 bases between. The CDR3 totals 15 residues. CDR3 region: CASSLTGRGNQPQHF. CDR3 sequence (DNA): TGTGCCAGCAGCTTAACGGGCAGGGGCAATCAGCCCCAGCATTTT.

The J gene is TRBJ2-7, the V gene TRBV18; D call uncertain. The CDR3 length is 11 residues. Germline V gene data show CDR1 as KGHSH and CDR2 as LQKENI. V lost 5 bases and J 4 bases, leaving 6 bases between the germline ends. The CDR3 region is CASSARYEQYF. DNA for the CDR3: TGTGCCAGCTCAGCCCGGTACGAGCAGTACTTC.

The chain couples TRBV7-8 to TRBJ2-5; tentative D call: TRBD2 (5 bases). This CDR3 spans 14 amino acids. Germline assignment: CDR1 SGHVS and CDR2 FQNEAQ. V was shortened by 5 bases and J by 4 bases, with 14 bases between the two germline ends. CDR3 sequence: CASSPGLLRETQYF. In DNA form, the CDR3 reads TGTGCCAGCAGCCCCGGACTCCTGCGAGAGACCCAGTACTTC.